What follows are 21 T cell receptor beta chains derived from one specimen sequenced in a study of OX40 agonist ivuxolimab in advanced cancers. Sequencing used immunoSEQ multiplex PCR; TCRdb keeps in-frame clones, though not all of them. The sample records 60,000 to 90,000 clones, around four fifths being singletons. The sequencing used CD4+ or CD8+ T cells sorted from blood, collected in a trial of the OX40 agonist ivuxolimab. These receptors originate from an adult with an advanced solid tumor such as melanoma, head and neck, liver or kidney cancer.

This clone was observed a single time. CDR3 loop: CASSEYKGQGETQYF. The CDR3, as DNA: TGTGCCAGCAGTGAATATAAGGGGCAGGGGGAGACCCAGTACTTC. V gene TRBV25-1 combines with J gene TRBJ2-5, with a tentative D call TRBD1 (6 bases). The CDR3 totals 15 residues. Trimming took off 0 bases at V and 5 bases at J, with 13 bases between the two ends. CDR1 is MGHDK and CDR2 is SYGVNS in the germline V gene.

CDR3 coding DNA: TGTGCCAGCAATTGGAGGGTGAATTCACCCCTCCACTTT. Translated: CASNWRVNSPLHF. The rearrangement uses TRBV2 and TRBJ1-6; D uncertain. Germline values: CDR1 SNHLY, CDR2 FYNNEI. V was trimmed by 7 bases and J by 7 bases, leaving 11 bases between them. The length of the CDR3 is 13 residues.

The V and J genes are TRBV7-2 and TRBJ2-7; 8 bases line up with TRBD1. Germline CDR1 is SGHTA and CDR2 is FQGNSA. CDR3 length: 15 residues. The ends lost 2 bases at V and 2 bases at J; junction bases unmatched: 5. In DNA form, the CDR3 reads TGTGCCAGCAGCTTACGGGGGACAGGCCCCTACGAGCAGTACTTC. Its translation: CASSLRGTGPYEQYF. The variable domain in full, completed from reference TRBV7-2 and TRBJ2-7, reads GAGVSQSPSNKVTEKGKDVELRCDPISGHTALYWYRQSLGQGLEFLIYFQGNSAPDKSGLPSDRFSAERTGGSVSTLTIQRTQQEDSAVYLCASSLRGTGPYEQYFGPGTRLTVT.

This chain connects TRBV7-6 to TRBJ2-3; 11 bases are shared with TRBD2. The CDR3 runs to 16 residues. V lost 4 bases and J lost 5; bases outside the gene matches: 8. Germline V gene lookup returns CDR1 SGHVS and CDR2 FNYEAQ. CDR3: CASSSVAGGRGDTQYF. The CDR3 nucleotides are TGTGCCAGCAGCTCGGTAGCGGGAGGGCGGGGAGATACGCAGTATTTT.

The chain recombines TRBV30 with TRBJ2-3; a weak D match, TRBD1 (6 bases). The CDR3 has 14 amino acids. V was pared by 1 base and J by 3 bases, with 11 bases between. Germline values: CDR1 GTSNPN, CDR2 SVGIG (reference sequence). The CDR3 nucleotides read TGTGCCTGGAGTGCCCTGCAGGGGACAGATACGCAGTATTTT. It translates to CAWSALQGTDTQYF.

V is TRBV11-2 and J is TRBJ1-5; tentatively, D is TRBD1 (5 bases). The V gene lost 5 bases and the J gene lost 1 base, with 12 bases spanning the gap. Germline V gene lookup returns CDR1 SGHAT and CDR2 FQNNGV. The CDR3 has 15 amino acids. The CDR3 reads CASSRGGISNQPQHF. The CDR3 bases are TGTGCCAGCAGCCGGGGGGGGATAAGCAATCAGCCCCAGCATTTT.

CDR3 sequence (DNA): TGTGCCAGCAGTCCCTACAGGGAGAATGAGCAGTTCTTC. It is translated as CASSPYRENEQFF. The V gene is TRBV28, the J gene TRBJ2-1, with D perhaps TRBD1 (6 bases). The CDR3 runs 13 residues. Germline V gives CDR1 MDHEN, CDR2 SYDVKM. V lost 5 bases to trimming and J lost 7 bases, with 12 bases between them.

The rearrangement uses TRBV5-4 and TRBJ1-2, with no clear D. Trimming removed 4 bases at V and 8 bases at J, with 18 bases between. Germline V CDR1 and CDR2: SGHNT, YYREEE (reference sequence). The CDR3 covers 14 residues. The CDR3 DNA follows: TGTGCCAGCAGCGTAAGCGCGAGTCAATGGGGCTACACCTTC. This gives the protein CASSVSASQWGYTF.

This chain connects TRBV7-9 to TRBJ1-1, with D perhaps TRBD1 (6 bases). V dropped 6 bases and J dropped 0 bases, with 11 bases sitting between them. Germline CDR1 SEHNR, CDR2 FQNEAQ (reference sequence). CDR3 length equals 14 residues. As DNA, the CDR3 is TGTGCCAGCAGTCGAGGACAGATGAACACTGAAGCTTTCTTT. The encoded protein is CASSRGQMNTEAFF. The complete variable domain, with remaining parts taken from reference TRBV7-9 and TRBJ1-1, reads DTGVSQNPRHKITKRGQNVTFRCDPISEHNRLYWYRQTLGQGPEFLTYFQNEAQLEKSRLLSDRFSAERPKGSFSTLEIQRTEQGDSAMYLCASSRGQMNTEAFFGQGTRLTVV.

CDR3: CASSTRTGSYEQYF. Written as DNA, the CDR3 is TGTGCCAGCTCAACGAGGACAGGGAGCTACGAGCAGTACTTC. The chain links TRBV18 to TRBJ2-7; 8 nucleotides agree with TRBD1. The CDR3 is made up of 14 amino acids. V lost 5 bases, J lost 3 bases, and 6 bases stayed unmatched. Germline loops: CDR1 KGHSH, CDR2 LQKENI.

The genes are TRBV28 and TRBJ1-2; 7 bases are a match to TRBD1. This CDR3 region has 15 residues. The V and J ends lost 3 bases and 8 bases, in that order; junction bases with no gene match: 12. Germline V CDR1 and CDR2: MDHEN, SYDVKM. CDR3 loop: CASSLPDRQERGYTF. In DNA form, the CDR3 reads TGTGCCAGCAGTTTGCCGGACAGGCAAGAGAGGGGCTACACCTTC.

The chain recombines TRBV14 with TRBJ2-7; D is perhaps TRBD1 (6 bases). V was trimmed by 6 bases and J by 3 bases, leaving 12 bases between them. This CDR3 is 13 amino acids long. Germline CDR1 SGHDN, CDR2 FVKESK. Here the CDR3 DNA reads TGTGCCAGCAGTCGAGGACAGCACTACGAGCAGTACTTC. Protein product: CASSRGQHYEQYF. Using reference TRBV14 and TRBJ2-7 for the parts outside the CDR3, the full variable domain is EAGVTQFPSHSVIEKGQTVTLRCDPISGHDNLYWYRRVMGKEIKFLLHFVKESKQDESGMPNNRFLAERTGGTYSTLKVQPAELEDSGVYFCASSRGQHYEQYFGPGTRLTVT.

The chain couples TRBV6-5 to TRBJ2-3; 8 nucleotides align to TRBD2. V trimming: 8 bases; J trimming: 3 bases; junction bases outside the gene matches: 4. The germline V gene has CDR1 MNHEY and CDR2 SVGAGI. The CDR3 runs to 13 residues. The CDR3 coding sequence is TGTGCCAGCGGGGTAGCGGGGACAGATACGCAGTATTTT. Translation: CASGVAGTDTQYF.

This chain joins TRBV11-2 and TRBJ2-2; D may be TRBD1 (5 bases). Germline CDR1 SGHAT, CDR2 FQNNGV. The CDR3 runs to 14 residues. V dropped 1 base and J dropped 6 bases, with 9 bases sitting between them. Here the CDR3 DNA reads TGTGCCAGCAGCTTAGTCAGGGCCCCCGGGGAGCTGTTTTTT. Translation gives CASSLVRAPGELFF.

This chain uses TRBV11-3 with TRBJ2-7, with 8 positions matching TRBD1. The CDR3 spans 19 residues. The V gene's germline CDR1 is SGHNT and CDR2 YENEEA. The junction had 20 bases not matched to a gene; V was cut back by 3 bases and J by 4 bases. The CDR3 sequence is CASSLTYLFGTGDTYEQYF. CDR3 sequence (DNA): TGTGCCAGCAGCTTGACTTATCTTTTTGGGACAGGAGATACTTACGAGCAGTACTTC. Using reference TRBV11-3 and TRBJ2-7 for the parts outside the CDR3, the full variable domain is EAGVVQSPRYKIIEKKQPVAFWCNPISGHNTLYWYLQNLGQGPELLIRYENEEAVDDSQLPKDRFSAERLKGVDSTLKIQPAELGDSAVYLCASSLTYLFGTGDTYEQYFGPGTRLTVT.

This chain joins TRBV18 and TRBJ2-7; TRBD2 agrees at 8 bases. Losses at the gene ends were 6 bases for V and 5 bases for J; bases not matched to a gene: 12. Germline V lookup: CDR1 KGHSH, CDR2 LQKENI. CDR3 length: 15 residues. CDR3 region: CASSFSGNGRDEQYF. The DNA of the CDR3 is TGTGCCAGCTCGTTTAGCGGGAACGGTCGGGACGAGCAGTACTTC.

CDR3 residues: CASSFAGQLYGYTF. CDR3 in DNA: TGTGCCAGCAGCTTCGCGGGACAGCTATATGGCTACACCTTC. The chain is built from TRBV11-2 and TRBJ1-2, with 7 bases fitting TRBD1. V gave up 3 bases and J gave up 5 bases; unmatched junction bases: 6. CDR1 and CDR2 from the germline V gene are SGHAT and FQNNGV. The CDR3 extends over 14 amino acids.

The V gene is TRBV28, the J gene TRBJ2-6; D remains unclear. The CDR3 sequence is 13 residues long. From germline, CDR1 is MDHEN and CDR2 SYDVKM. V lost 7 bases, J lost 0 bases, and 4 bases lay in between. The CDR3 DNA is TGTGCCAGCATTAACTCTGGGGCCAACGTCCTGACTTTC. Translating it yields CASINSGANVLTF.

This chain joins TRBV4-1 and TRBJ2-3; 7 positions match TRBD2. There are 15 residues in the CDR3. The germline CDR1 and CDR2 sequences are MGHRA and YSYEKL. V shed 0 bases, J shed 4 bases, and the junction held 4 bases outside the gene matches. DNA of the CDR3: TGCGCCAGCAGCCAAGAGGGGACTACCGCAGATACGCAGTATTTT. Protein sequence: CASSQEGTTADTQYF.

V is TRBV18 and J is TRBJ1-5; TRBD1 might be the D (5 bases). CDR3 size: 14 residues. CDR1 is KGHSH, CDR2 LQKENI, per germline. V shed 3 bases and J shed 1 base, with 7 bases lying between them. CDR3 sequence (DNA): TGTGCCAGCTCACCGGGACGAAGCAATCAGCCCCAGCATTTT. The encoded protein is CASSPGRSNQPQHF.

This chain joins TRBV10-1 and TRBJ2-5; D call uncertain. V gave up 5 bases and J gave up 1 base, with 8 bases separating them. Germline CDR1 WNHNN, CDR2 SYGVQD (reference sequence). The CDR3 consists of 13 residues. The CDR3 region is CASSPGLQETQYF. The CDR3, as DNA: TGCGCCAGCAGTCCGGGCCTCCAAGAGACCCAGTACTTC.